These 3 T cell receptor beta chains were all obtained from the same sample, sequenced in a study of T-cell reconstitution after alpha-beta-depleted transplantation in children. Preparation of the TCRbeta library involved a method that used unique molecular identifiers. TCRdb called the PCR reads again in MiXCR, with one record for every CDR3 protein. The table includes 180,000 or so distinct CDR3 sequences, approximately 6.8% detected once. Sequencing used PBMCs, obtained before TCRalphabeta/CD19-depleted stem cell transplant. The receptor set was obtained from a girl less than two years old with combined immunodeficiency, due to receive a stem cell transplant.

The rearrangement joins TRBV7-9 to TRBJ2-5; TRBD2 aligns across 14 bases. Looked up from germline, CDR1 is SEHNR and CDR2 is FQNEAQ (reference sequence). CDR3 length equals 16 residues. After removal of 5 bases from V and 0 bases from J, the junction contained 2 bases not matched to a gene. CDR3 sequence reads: CASSPGLAGDQETQYF. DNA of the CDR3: TGTGCCAGCAGCCCGGGACTAGCGGGGGACCAAGAGACCCAGTACTTC.

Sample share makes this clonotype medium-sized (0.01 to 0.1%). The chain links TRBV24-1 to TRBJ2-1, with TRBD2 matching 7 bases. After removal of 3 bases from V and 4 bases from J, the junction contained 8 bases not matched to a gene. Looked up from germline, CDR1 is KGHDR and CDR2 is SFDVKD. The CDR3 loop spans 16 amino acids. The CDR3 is CATSDSGIPPYNEQFF. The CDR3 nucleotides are TGTGCCACCAGTGATAGCGGGATACCCCCTTACAATGAGCAGTTCTTC.

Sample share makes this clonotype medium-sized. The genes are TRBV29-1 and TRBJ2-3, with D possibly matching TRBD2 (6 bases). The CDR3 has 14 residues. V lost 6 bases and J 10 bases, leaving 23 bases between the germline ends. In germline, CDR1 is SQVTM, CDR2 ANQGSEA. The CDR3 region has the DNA TGCAGCGTCGACCCAAGTGAGGGATCGGGGGCGCAGTATTTT. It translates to CSVDPSEGSGAQYF.